This is a list of T cell receptor beta chains from one sample in a study of cytomegalovirus exposure and HLA in healthy donors. TCRdb keeps only in-frame clones here, not all; method: immunoSEQ multiplex PCR. This repertoire shows over 150,000 clones, roughly 89% found once; its top ten account for 0.85% to 1%. The specimen sequenced was PBMCs. The receptors stem from a woman between 25 and 40 years old in good health and CMV-seronegative. The CDR3 runs from the conserved cysteine through the conserved F or W. Fields, in order: J gene, D gene, V gene, clone size, CDR3 DNA, CDR3 protein. The D gene is left open where the match is weak. Expanded clones are given a class, and other clones once, few, many or no size at all.

j_gene: TRBJ1-1
d_gene: -
v_gene: TRBV15
abundance: -
CDR3nt: TGTGCCACCAGCACACAGGGCCAGGGGCTTATGAACACTGAAGCTTTCTTT
CDR3aa: CATSTQGQGLMNTEAFF

j_gene: TRBJ2-1
d_gene: TRBD2
v_gene: TRBV7-8
abundance: -
CDR3nt: TGTGCCAGCAGCCTTCTAGCGGGGGGGACCTACAATGAGCAGTTCTTC
CDR3aa: CASSLLAGGTYNEQFF

j_gene: TRBJ2-7
d_gene: TRBD1
v_gene: TRBV9
abundance: once
CDR3nt: TGTGCCAGCAGCGTTACAGGGGGGAGTACCTACGAGCAGTACTTC
CDR3aa: CASSVTGGSTYEQYF

j_gene: TRBJ1-5
d_gene: TRBD1
v_gene: TRBV23-1
abundance: -
CDR3nt: TGCGCCAGCAAGGGACTGGGACAGGGGGCCAAAGGCAATCAGCCCCAGCATTTT
CDR3aa: CASKGLGQGAKGNQPQHF

j_gene: TRBJ2-7
d_gene: TRBD2
v_gene: TRBV9
abundance: -
CDR3nt: TGTGCCAGCAGCCCCCAGTGGGCGGGGGACGAGCAGTACTTC
CDR3aa: CASSPQWAGDEQYF

j_gene: TRBJ1-5
d_gene: TRBD1
v_gene: TRBV30
abundance: -
CDR3nt: TGTGCCTGGAGGGCTGCCGCAGGGGGAAGGGCGGGGCAGCCCCAGCATTTT
CDR3aa: CAWRAAAGGRAGQPQHF

j_gene: TRBJ2-7
d_gene: -
v_gene: TRBV5-1
abundance: -
CDR3nt: TGCGCCAGCAGCCCCACGCTGCTACAGCGGTACGAGCAGTACTTC
CDR3aa: CASSPTLLQRYEQYF

j_gene: TRBJ2-7
d_gene: -
v_gene: TRBV18
abundance: -
CDR3nt: TGTGCCAGCTCACCACCTGCCCGGGAGTTGCAGTACTTC
CDR3aa: CASSPPARELQYF

j_gene: TRBJ1-1
d_gene: -
v_gene: TRBV5-4
abundance: once
CDR3nt: TGTGCCAGCAGCTCTAACTTCATGAACACTGAAGCTTTCTTT
CDR3aa: CASSSNFMNTEAFF

j_gene: TRBJ2-3
d_gene: TRBD2
v_gene: TRBV9
abundance: -
CDR3nt: TGTGCCAGCAGCGTAGAGCCGGTCCTAGCGGGTACGCAGTATTTT
CDR3aa: CASSVEPVLAGTQYF